This is a list of T cell receptor beta chains from one sample in a study of blood T cell repertoires in COVID-19. Assay used: immunoSEQ multiplex PCR; TCRdb lists only in-frame clones, some missing. Altogether 250,000 to 350,000 clones are present, approximately 86% being singletons, with the ten largest covering under 15%. Sequencing was done on a sample of peripheral blood. The source of these receptors is a woman aged 70 to 79 with COVID-19, enrolled during active disease. Both conserved end residues are part of each CDR3. The D gene is left open where the match is weak. Expanded clones are given a class, and other clones once, few, many or no size at all.

CDR3 protein | CDR3 DNA | clone size | D gene | J gene | V gene
CASSSDRGNTIYF | TGTGCCAGCAGCTCGGACAGGGGAAACACCATATATTTT | - | TRBD1 | TRBJ1-3 | TRBV11-2
CASSPILLRQGWPDTQYF | TGTGCCAGCTCACCGATATTATTGAGACAGGGATGGCCAGATACGCAGTATTTT | - | TRBD1 | TRBJ2-3 | TRBV18
CASSEGYSNQPQHF | TGTGCCAGCAGTGAAGGCTATAGCAATCAGCCCCAGCATTTT | many | - | TRBJ1-5 | TRBV2
CASSPFLLAGGHTGELFF | TGTGCCAGTAGCCCCTTTTTACTAGCGGGGGGGCACACCGGGGAGCTGTTTTTT | - | TRBD2 | TRBJ2-2 | TRBV19
CASSHLLQGGETQYF | TGCGCCAGCAGCCATCTATTGCAGGGGGGAGAGACCCAGTACTTC | - | - | TRBJ2-5 | TRBV4-1
CASSDPRGAGQPQHF | TGCGCCAGCAGCGATCCCCGGGGAGCTGGTCAGCCCCAGCATTTT | - | - | TRBJ1-5 | TRBV5-1
CASSLGYGSEGFKAFF | TGCGCCAGCAGCTTGGGTTACGGATCGGAGGGGTTTAAAGCTTTCTTT | - | - | TRBJ1-1 | TRBV5-1
CASSLGRWVYGYTF | TGTGCCAGCAGTTTGGGCCGCTGGGTCTATGGCTACACCTTC | - | - | TRBJ1-2 | TRBV28
CASSPAGGPHNEQFF | TGTGCCAGCAGCCCCGCGGGGGGCCCTCACAATGAGCAGTTCTTC | - | TRBD2 | TRBJ2-1 | TRBV11-3
CASSALAGGPNEQFF | TGTGCCAGTAGTGCGCTAGCGGGGGGGCCCAATGAGCAGTTCTTC | - | TRBD2 | TRBJ2-1 | TRBV19
CASSRDRGVSYEQYF | TGTGCCAGCAGCCGGGACAGGGGCGTCTCCTACGAGCAGTACTTC | - | TRBD1 | TRBJ2-7 | TRBV7-9
CASSSRQGANQPQHF | TGTGCCAGCAGCTCTAGACAGGGGGCCAATCAGCCCCAGCATTTT | - | TRBD1 | TRBJ1-5 | TRBV7-2
CAAAYQGTHEQYF | TGTGCCGCCGCCTACCAGGGGACCCACGAGCAGTACTTC | - | - | TRBJ2-7 | TRBV10-3
CASSRSAATRGDCTF | TGTGCCAGCAGCCGGAGTGCCGCGACGCGGGGAGATTGCACCTTC | - | - | TRBJ1-2 | TRBV3-1/TRBV3-2
CASSQVSRGIYNEQFF | TGTGCCAGCAGCCAAGTCTCGCGGGGGATTTACAATGAGCAGTTCTTC | - | TRBD2 | TRBJ2-1 | TRBV3-1/TRBV3-2
CASSLGRDVEQYF | TGTGCCAGCAGCTTAGGCAGGGATGTCGAGCAGTACTTC | - | - | TRBJ2-7 | TRBV7-9
CASSLRGGQRDEQFF | TGTGCCAGCAGTCTCCGGGGGGGCCAAAGGGATGAGCAGTTCTTC | - | TRBD2 | TRBJ2-1 | TRBV6-2/TRBV6-3